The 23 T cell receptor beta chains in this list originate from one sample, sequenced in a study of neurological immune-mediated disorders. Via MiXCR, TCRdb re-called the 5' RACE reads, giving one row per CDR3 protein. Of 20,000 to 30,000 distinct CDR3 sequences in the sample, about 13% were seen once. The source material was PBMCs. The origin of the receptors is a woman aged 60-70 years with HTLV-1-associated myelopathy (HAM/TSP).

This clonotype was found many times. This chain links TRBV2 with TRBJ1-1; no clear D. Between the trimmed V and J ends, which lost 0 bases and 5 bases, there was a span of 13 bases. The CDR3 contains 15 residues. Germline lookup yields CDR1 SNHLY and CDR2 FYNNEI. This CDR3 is CASSEALWELTEAFF. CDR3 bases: TGTGCCAGCAGTGAAGCGCTATGGGAACTTACTGAAGCTTTCTTT.

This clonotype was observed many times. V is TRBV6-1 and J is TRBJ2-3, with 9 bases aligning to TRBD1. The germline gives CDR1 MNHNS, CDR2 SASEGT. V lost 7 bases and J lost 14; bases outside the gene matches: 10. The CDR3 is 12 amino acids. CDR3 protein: CASTLGQGITYF. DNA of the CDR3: TGTGCCAGCACCTTGGGACAGGGAATAACGTATTTT.

CDR3: CASTPGGLYEQYF. CDR3 sequence (DNA): TGTGCCAGTACCCCGGGGGGGCTCTACGAGCAGTACTTC. This chain uses TRBV19 with TRBJ2-7; TRBD2 aligns across 8 bases. The CDR3 extends over 13 amino acids. Germline values: CDR1 LNHDA, CDR2 SQIVND (reference sequence). The trim removed 7 bases at V and 3 bases at J, leaving 5 bases unmatched. Full variable domain (rest looked up from reference TRBV19 and TRBJ2-7): DGGITQSPKYLFRKEGQNVTLSCEQNLNHDAMYWYRQDPGQGLRLIYYSQIVNDFQKGDIAEGYSVSREKKESFPLTVTSAQKNPTAFYLCASTPGGLYEQYFGPGTRLTVT.

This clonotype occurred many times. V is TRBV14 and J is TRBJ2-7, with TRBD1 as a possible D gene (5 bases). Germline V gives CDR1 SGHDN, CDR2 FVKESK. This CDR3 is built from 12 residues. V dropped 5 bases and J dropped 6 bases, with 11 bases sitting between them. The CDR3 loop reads CASSEQGVEQYF. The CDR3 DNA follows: TGTGCCAGCAGCGAGCAGGGCGTCGAGCAGTACTTC.

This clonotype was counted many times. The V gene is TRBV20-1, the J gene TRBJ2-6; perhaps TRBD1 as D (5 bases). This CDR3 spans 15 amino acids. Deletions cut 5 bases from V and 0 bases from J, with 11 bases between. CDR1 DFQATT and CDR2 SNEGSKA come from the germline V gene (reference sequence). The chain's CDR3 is CSAPTQGSGANVLTF. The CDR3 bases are TGCAGTGCTCCTACCCAGGGCTCTGGGGCCAACGTCCTGACTTTC.

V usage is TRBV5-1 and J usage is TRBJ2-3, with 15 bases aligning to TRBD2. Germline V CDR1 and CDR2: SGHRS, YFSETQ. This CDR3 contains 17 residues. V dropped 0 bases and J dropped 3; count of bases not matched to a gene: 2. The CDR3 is CASSLEGTSGRTDTQYF. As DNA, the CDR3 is TGCGCCAGCAGCTTGGAGGGGACTAGCGGGAGGACAGATACGCAGTATTTT.

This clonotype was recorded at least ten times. CDR3 nucleotide sequence: TGTGCCAGCACTCGAGTGGGGAACATCGAGAGCGAGCAGTACTTC. Translated, it gives CASTRVGNIESEQYF. The chain is built from TRBV6-1 and TRBJ2-7; D remains ambiguous. Germline V lookup: CDR1 MNHNS, CDR2 SASEGT. There are 15 residues in the CDR3. V was trimmed by 7 bases and J by 6 bases, leaving 22 bases between them.

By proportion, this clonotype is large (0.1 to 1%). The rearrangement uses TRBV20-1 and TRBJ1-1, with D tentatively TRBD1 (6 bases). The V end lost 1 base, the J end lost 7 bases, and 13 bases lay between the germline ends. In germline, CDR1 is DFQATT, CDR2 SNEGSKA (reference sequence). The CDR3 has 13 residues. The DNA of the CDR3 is TGCAGTGCTAGAGGAGGGGGGCGAGTTGAAGCTTTCTTT. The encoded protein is CSARGGGRVEAFF.

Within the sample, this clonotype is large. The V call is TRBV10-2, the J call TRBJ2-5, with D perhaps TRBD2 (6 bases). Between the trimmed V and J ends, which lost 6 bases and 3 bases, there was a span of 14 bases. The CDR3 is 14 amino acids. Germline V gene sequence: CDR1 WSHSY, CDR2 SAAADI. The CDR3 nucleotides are TGCGCCAGCAGGGAGGCCGGGAGTAAAGAGACCCAGTACTTC. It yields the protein CASREAGSKETQYF.

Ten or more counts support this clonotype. CDR3 nucleotides: TGCAGTGCTAGAGCTCTACGCAAGCCCAATGAAGCTTTCTTT. Protein sequence: CSARALRKPNEAFF. This sequence joins TRBV20-1 and TRBJ1-1; D is unresolved. This CDR3 has 14 amino acids. V lost 1 base and J 7 bases, leaving 16 bases between the germline ends. Germline V lookup: CDR1 DFQATT, CDR2 SNEGSKA (reference sequence).

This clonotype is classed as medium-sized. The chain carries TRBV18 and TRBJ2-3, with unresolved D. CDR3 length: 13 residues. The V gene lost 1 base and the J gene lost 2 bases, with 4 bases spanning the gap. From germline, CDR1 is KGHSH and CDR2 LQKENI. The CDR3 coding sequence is TGTGCCAGCTCACCACGCAACACAGATACGCAGTATTTT. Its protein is CASSPRNTDTQYF.

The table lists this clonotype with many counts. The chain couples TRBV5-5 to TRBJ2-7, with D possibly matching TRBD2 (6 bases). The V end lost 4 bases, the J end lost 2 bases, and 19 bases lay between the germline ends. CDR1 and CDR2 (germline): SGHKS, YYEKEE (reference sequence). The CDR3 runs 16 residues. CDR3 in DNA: TGTGCCAGCAGCCCCTCGACTAGACCGGCTCCCTACGAGCAGTACTTC. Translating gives CASSPSTRPAPYEQYF.

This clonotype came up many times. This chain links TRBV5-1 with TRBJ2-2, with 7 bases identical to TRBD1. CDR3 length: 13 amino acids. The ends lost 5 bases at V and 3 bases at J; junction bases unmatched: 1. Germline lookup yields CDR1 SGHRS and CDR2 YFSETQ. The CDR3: CASSDRDTGELFF. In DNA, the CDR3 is TGCGCCAGCAGTGACAGGGACACCGGGGAGCTGTTTTTT.

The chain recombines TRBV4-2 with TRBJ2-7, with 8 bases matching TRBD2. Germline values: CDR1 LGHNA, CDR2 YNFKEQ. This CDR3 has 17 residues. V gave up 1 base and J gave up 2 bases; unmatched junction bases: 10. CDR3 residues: CASSQVEAGASPYEQYF. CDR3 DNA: TGTGCCAGCAGCCAAGTGGAAGCGGGGGCCTCTCCCTACGAGCAGTACTTC.

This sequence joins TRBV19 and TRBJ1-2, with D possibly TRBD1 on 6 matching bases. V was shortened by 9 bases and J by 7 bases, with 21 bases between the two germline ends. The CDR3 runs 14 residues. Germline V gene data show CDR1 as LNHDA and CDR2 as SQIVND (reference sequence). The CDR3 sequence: CASNKDRTQGGYTF. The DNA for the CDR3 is TGTGCCAGCAACAAAGACAGGACACAAGGTGGCTACACCTTC.

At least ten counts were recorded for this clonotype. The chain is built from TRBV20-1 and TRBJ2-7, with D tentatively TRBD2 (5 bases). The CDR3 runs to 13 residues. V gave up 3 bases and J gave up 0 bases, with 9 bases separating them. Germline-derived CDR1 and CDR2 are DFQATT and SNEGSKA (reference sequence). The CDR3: CSARDSSSYEQYF. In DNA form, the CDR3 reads TGCAGTGCTAGGGACTCCAGCTCCTACGAGCAGTACTTC.

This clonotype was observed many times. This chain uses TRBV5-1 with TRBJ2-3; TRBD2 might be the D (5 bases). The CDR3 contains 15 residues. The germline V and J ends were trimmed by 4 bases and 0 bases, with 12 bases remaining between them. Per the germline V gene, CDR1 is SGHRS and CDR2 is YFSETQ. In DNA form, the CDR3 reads TGCGCCAGCAGCACCGGACTGTCTAGCACAGATACGCAGTATTTT. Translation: CASSTGLSSTDTQYF.

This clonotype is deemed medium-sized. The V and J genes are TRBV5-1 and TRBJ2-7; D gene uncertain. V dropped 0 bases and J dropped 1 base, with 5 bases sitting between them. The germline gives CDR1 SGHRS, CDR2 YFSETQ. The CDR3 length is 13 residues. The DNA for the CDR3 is TGCGCCAGCAGCTTGGCCACTTCCTACGAGCAGTACTTC. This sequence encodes CASSLATSYEQYF.

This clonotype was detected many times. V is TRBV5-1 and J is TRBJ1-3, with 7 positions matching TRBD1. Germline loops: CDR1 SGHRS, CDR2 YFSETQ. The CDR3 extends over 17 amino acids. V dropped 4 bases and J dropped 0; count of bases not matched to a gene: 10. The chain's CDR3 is CASSEGFGQDSGNTIYF. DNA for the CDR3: TGCGCCAGCAGCGAGGGATTTGGACAGGACTCTGGAAACACCATATATTTT.

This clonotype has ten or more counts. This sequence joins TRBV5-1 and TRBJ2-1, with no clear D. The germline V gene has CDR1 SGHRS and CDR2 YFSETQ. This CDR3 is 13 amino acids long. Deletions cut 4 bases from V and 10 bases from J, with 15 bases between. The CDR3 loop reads CASSQEGLWEQFF. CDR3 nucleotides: TGCGCCAGCAGCCAGGAAGGGCTTTGGGAGCAGTTCTTC.

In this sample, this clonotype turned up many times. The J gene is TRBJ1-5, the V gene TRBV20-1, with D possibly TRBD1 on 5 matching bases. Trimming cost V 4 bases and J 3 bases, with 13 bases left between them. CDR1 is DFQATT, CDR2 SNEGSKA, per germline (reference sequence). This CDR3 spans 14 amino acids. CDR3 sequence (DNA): TGCAGTGCTACCTCAGGGATGCACAATCAGCCCCAGCATTTT. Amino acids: CSATSGMHNQPQHF.

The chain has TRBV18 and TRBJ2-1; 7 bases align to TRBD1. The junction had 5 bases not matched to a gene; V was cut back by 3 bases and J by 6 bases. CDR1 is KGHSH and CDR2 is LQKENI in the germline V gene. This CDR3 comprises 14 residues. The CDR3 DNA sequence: TGTGCCAGCTCACCTGACAGGGAGCTCAATGAGCAGTTCTTC. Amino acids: CASSPDRELNEQFF.

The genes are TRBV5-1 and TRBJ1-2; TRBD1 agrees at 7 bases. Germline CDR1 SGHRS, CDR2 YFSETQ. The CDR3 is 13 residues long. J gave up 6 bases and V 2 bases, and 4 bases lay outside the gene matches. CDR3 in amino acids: CASSFDREDGYTF. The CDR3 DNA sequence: TGCGCCAGCAGCTTCGACAGGGAGGATGGCTACACCTTC.